This entry is about one T cell receptor beta chain. The antigen it binds to is not known. No per-base quality is available; no much larger clone lies one base away. This entry belongs to a study of cytomegalovirus exposure and HLA in healthy donors (dated by TCRdb to the late 2010s). About the full investigation: According to an earlier analysis of 450 to 650 of the donors, about 179 million T cells yielded 95 million to 140 million unique TCR beta sequences and about 300 Gb of sequence data. Around 320 gigabases of sequencing data and approximately 85 million unique TCR sequences were included in an early release covering under 650 HLA-typed donors. The genetic ancestry cluster associated with self-reported Caucasian donors included around four fifths of the 398 genotyped donors. The study aimed to test whether signatures of past pathogen exposure could be identified by cataloging public T cell receptors. Using immunosequencing, the study profiled T cell repertoires from around 680 subjects and related those repertoires to cytomegalovirus serostatus. Besides the first cohort of under 700 subjects, a separate validation cohort made up of 120 different subjects was used. To predict cytomegalovirus infection status, the study brought together high-throughput TCR immunosequencing, statistical association of individual TCRs with disease status, and machine learning. To study patterns of TCR occurrence, a later analysis re-analyzed previously published TCR beta repertoires from around 700 donors and added high-resolution HLA genotyping. Rather than drawing on any new phenotypic data, the later analysis identified candidate immune exposures from TCR beta sequences and the way those sequences occurred across donors. To decide whether each TCR beta V gene segment behaved as functional or pseudogenic, an earlier analysis of some 540 of the donors relied on high-throughput TCR beta sequencing. Donor age, sex, ethnicity and CMV serostatus were compiled together with the repertoire data. Genome-wide SNP genotypes for about three fifths of the 666 donors were used in a later genetic analysis, which treated that subset as a discovery cohort. Every discovery cohort repertoire had been produced on one sequencing platform. HLA typing included class I and class II loci at four-digit resolution. Typing coverage differed by locus: A, B, C, DRB1 and DQB1 were typed in roughly 620-630 donors, DQA1 in around 500, DPA1 in 600 to 610, and DPB1 in approximately 450. A handful of DR-DQ haplotypes were handled as single units for association and clustering because linkage in the cohort was strong. Across around 400 genotyped donors of the cohort, an average of approximately 220,000 unique TCR beta nucleotide sequences per donor were sequenced, and 15% to 20% of those sequences were non-productive.

The full study reports these points: Linkage disequilibrium might explain the correlated functional status among segregating V segments, but an unknown experimental factor could not be ruled out. For the cohort, immune exposure information was limited to CMV serostatus. Only TCR beta chains were sequenced in this cohort, and the absence of alpha or paired-chain data limited detectable features. A cluster of highly shared sequence variants was judged likely to represent a technical artifact of the sequencing pipeline. In an earlier analysis of 500 to 650 of the donors, most TCR beta V segments appeared in productive rearrangements about 90% or about 30% of the time, broadly matching IMGT annotations. Because counts were too low, more than 15 rarely observed V segments, including chromosome 9 orphons, were left out of the earlier analysis of roughly 600 of the donors. In a later analysis, HLA-associated TCR beta chains showed more clonal expansion and lower generation probabilities than non-associated chains that were equally common. According to a later genetic analysis, donors in an Asian-associated ancestry cluster had fewer N-insertions in productive TCRs than the approximately 630-donor mean. It was suggested by the authors that the approach could potentially be generalized to other disease states and immunological phenotypes. HLA typing was unavailable for some donors at each locus, so association tests used only the typed subset. When HLA alleles, especially DR and DQ, strongly co-occurred, TCR associations were difficult to assign to individual alleles. A few of the identified cytomegalovirus-associated TCR beta chains were confirmed in vitro to be specific for cytomegalovirus antigens. A later analysis associated 15,000 to 20,000 TCR beta sequences with specific HLA alleles at a false discovery rate of 0.05. Most TCR sequences were seen in very few donors, while some public TCRs were found in many individuals. In a later analysis, most CMV-associated TCR beta chains were found to appear HLA-restricted, with HLA associations seemingly driven largely by CMV exposure. A further reported finding was that TCR beta sequences accurately predicted the HLA-A and HLA-B alleles for most subjects in the first cohort. The presence/absence analyses assumed that sequencing depth was roughly uniform across donors, and that assumption may not be true. In both the original and validation cohorts, the classifier was reported to diagnose cytomegalovirus status with high specificity and sensitivity. The study gave a list of more than 150 TCR beta chains associated with cytomegalovirus. In a later analysis, the rate of TCR association differed among HLA loci, with DRB1 alleles having the most associated TCRs and HLA-C alleles having the fewest. In a later genetic analysis, a missense DCLRE1C variant was associated with V-gene and J-gene trimming of TCR beta chains, and the association was replicated in an independent cohort. Several of the top co-occurrence clusters appeared to be linked to parvovirus B19, influenza, CMV and Epstein-Barr virus, according to a later analysis.

Receptors were amplified or captured by the immunoSEQ multiplex PCR assay. For the multiplex PCR, a mixture combining 60 forward primers for TCR Vbeta segments and 13 reverse primers for TCR Jbeta segments was used. The CDR3 region of rearranged TCR beta genes was amplified from genomic DNA with a multiplex PCR assay. Amplified TCR beta libraries were sequenced as 87-base-pair reads on the Illumina HiSeq System. The authors processed their data as follows. In a later analysis, tens of millions of unique TCR beta chains were counted across the roughly 700 repertoires, and roughly 11 million of these chains were shared by at least two donors. To remove PCR and sequencing errors, raw reads were error-corrected and collapsed into unique sequences using a nearest-neighbor algorithm that merged closely related sequences. CDR3 sequences were aligned to IMGT reference sequences to assign V, D and J gene segments. For a sequence to be retained, a match of at least six nucleotides to both a V gene segment and a J gene segment was required. A rearrangement counted as productive if the CDR3 had no stop codons and remained in frame with V and J, and every other rearrangement counted as non-productive. Following IMGT convention, CDR3 was defined as the stretch from the second conserved V-encoded cysteine up to the conserved J-encoded phenylalanine. Sequences without an unambiguous match to a single V gene segment were excluded from the earlier analysis of about 630 of the donors. An earlier analysis of just under 600 of the donors called V segments functional above 56.7% productive rearrangements and segregating when the between-donor standard deviation exceeded 5%. To diagnose cytomegalovirus status from the catalog of TCR beta chain sequences, a statistical classification framework was built. V and J gene assignment, in a later analysis, came from comparing TCR nucleotide sequences with IMGT/GENE-DB human TR gene sequences. Using the TCRdist pipeline, a later analysis assigned CDR3 sequences along with most-parsimonious VDJ recombination scenarios. In a later analysis, every TCR beta chain was defined by the combination of its CDR3 amino acid sequence and its V-gene family, and reads without a unique V-gene family were dropped. A later analysis removed 600 or so highly shared, low-generation-probability nucleotide sequences to deal with suspected cross-contamination and a sequencing artifact. A later analysis calculated a clonal expansion index for each public chain from normalized within-repertoire ranks of inferred template counts. In a later analysis, generation probabilities were computed with a VDJ recombination model fitted to out-of-frame rearrangements, and the resulting probabilities were checked against IGoR. Hypergeometric tests were used in a later analysis to score TCR-TCR, TCR-HLA and TCR-CMV co-occurrence, with a repertoire-size bias correction applied to the TCR pairs. In a later analysis, false discovery rates were estimated by permuting HLA or CMV assignments 20 times. In a later analysis, co-occurring TCRs were grouped using DBSCAN, with TCRdist sequence similarity added in when clustering inside HLA-allele-positive subsets. For co-occurrence clustering, repertoires with fewer than 30,000 or more than 120,000 public chains were excluded, along with five or six repertoires with anomalous nucleotide sharing. In TCRdb, the immuneACCESS table is reduced to in-frame sequences with V and J assigned. These tables do not hold every clone; where another copy was compared, an unresolved V gene accounts for under half, and the others remain unexplained. V and J calls and clone size are as listed in that table; D and trimming were resolved from the DNA. Across this sample there are 150,000 to 200,000 clones, with about 78% seen only once. 4.5% to 6% of the sample rests with the top ten.

The cohort consisted of more than 650 healthy bone marrow donors. All cohort members were sampled while nominally healthy, although unrecorded immune exposures were likely present. The donor tested CMV seronegative and was one of the 352 seronegative cohort members. A peripheral blood sample was provided by each donor, and peripheral blood mononuclear cells were used for TCR beta sequencing. The Qiagen DNeasy Blood Extraction Kit was used to extract genomic DNA from the blood cell samples. Source material: PBMCs. The clonotype was recovered from a man in his forties or fifties in good health and CMV-seronegative.

This receptor has the CDR3 CASSSGLAGPQNTGELFF. The nucleotide sequence is given as TGTGCCAGCAGCTCGGGACTAGCGGGTCCCCAAAACACCGGGGAGCTGTTTTTT. Recombination joined TRBV13 with TRBJ2-2, with 12 middle bases fitting TRBD2. The CDR3 holds 18 amino acids from the cysteine to the phenylalanine. Only CDR3 DNA is held: 54 bases, read in frame from base 1. The CDR1 and CDR2 encoded by the germline V gene (reference sequence) are PRHDT and FYEKMQ. Unmatched junction bases come to 8, with V trimmed by 4 bases and J by 2 bases.